These 10 T cell receptor beta chains were sequenced from one sample in a study of control samples from healthy donors and cancer patients. Produced via immunoSEQ multiplex PCR; TCRdb's table is partial and in-frame only. This table holds approximately 81,000 clones, just under 95% found once. Source material: blood. Every receptor here comes from a young woman in good health.

This clone was counted a few times. The rearrangement uses TRBV2 and TRBJ2-1, with D possibly matching TRBD2 (6 bases). There are 12 residues in the CDR3. The V gene's germline CDR1 is SNHLY and CDR2 FYNNEI. The CDR3 DNA reads as TGTGGTGCCGGGACTGATCACAATGAGCAGTTCTTC. It specifies CGAGTDHNEQFF.

A single count supports this clone. The V and J genes are TRBV12-2 and TRBJ2-5; the DNA was not compared with TRBD2, the D call given in the table. TRBV12-2 is designated a pseudogene. The CDR3 sequence is 23 residues long. The CDR3 bases are TGTGCAAGTCGCTTAAAAAAACACGTCATTCGGGGACTGGAAATCAGAGGGGAGGAGACCCAGTACTTC. Translation gives CASRLKKHVIRGLEIRGEETQYF.

The chain links TRBV7-2 to TRBJ1-1, with a weak D call TRBD1 (5 bases). Trimming removed 5 bases at V and 4 bases at J, with 17 bases between. In germline, CDR1 is SGHTA, CDR2 FQGNSA. The CDR3 is made up of 15 amino acids. The CDR3: CASSPLMGVRTEAFF. The CDR3 DNA follows: TGTGCCAGCAGCCCTCTAATGGGGGTTCGCACTGAAGCTTTCTTT. Based on the CDR3 plus reference TRBV7-2 and TRBJ1-1, the full variable domain is GAGVSQSPSNKVTEKGKDVELRCDPISGHTALYWYRQSLGQGLEFLIYFQGNSAPDKSGLPSDRFSAERTGGSVSTLTIQRTQQEDSAVYLCASSPLMGVRTEAFFGQGTRLTVV.

The V gene is TRBV11-3, the J gene TRBJ2-2; 9 nucleotides match TRBD2. Germline V CDR1 and CDR2: SGHNT, YENEEA. There are 15 residues in the CDR3. With 4 bases clipped from V and 6 bases from J, the junction kept 6 bases outside the gene matches. CDR3 sequence (DNA): TGTGCCAGCAGCTCGGTAGCGGGAGTTTCCGGGGAGCTGTTTTTT. Translation: CASSSVAGVSGELFF.

V usage is TRBV27 and J usage is TRBJ2-1; TRBD2 aligns across 12 bases. Germline V gives CDR1 MNHEY, CDR2 SMNVEV (reference sequence). V was pared by 7 bases and J by 5 bases, with 9 bases of the junction left unmatched. CDR3 size: 16 residues. The chain's CDR3 is CASTHLLAGGNNEQFF. The CDR3 bases are TGTGCCAGCACCCATCTACTAGCGGGGGGAAACAATGAGCAGTTCTTC.

This rearrangement joins TRBV5-4 to TRBJ2-7; no clear D gene. The CDR3 runs to 13 residues. Germline V gene data show CDR1 as SGHNT and CDR2 as YYREEE (reference sequence). Trimming took off 4 bases at V and 7 bases at J, with 15 bases between the two ends. DNA of the CDR3: TGTGCCAGCAGCCTACACCTGTCCGGAGAGCAGTACTTC. It translates to CASSLHLSGEQYF.

V gene TRBV7-2 combines with J gene TRBJ2-1; 7 bases map to TRBD1. V lost 6 bases to trimming and J lost 7 bases; unmatched junction nucleotides: 12. The CDR3 loop spans 15 amino acids. The germline CDR1 and CDR2 sequences are SGHTA and FQGNSA. CDR3 nucleotide sequence: TGTGCCAGCAGGAAAGACAGGGTATTAGTGAATGAGCAGTTCTTC. It specifies CASRKDRVLVNEQFF.

The chain uses TRBV7-9 and TRBJ2-7, with D perhaps matching TRBD2 (6 bases). Trimming shortened V by 10 bases and J by 6 bases, and 16 bases separated the two germline ends. The CDR3 covers 12 residues. Looked up from germline, CDR1 is SEHNR and CDR2 is FQNEAQ (reference sequence). CDR3 region: CATADLRGEQYF. The CDR3 nucleotides are TGTGCCACTGCGGACCTGCGGGGCGAGCAGTACTTC.

The V and J genes are TRBV5-6 and TRBJ1-6, with D perhaps matching TRBD1 (6 bases). This CDR3 region has 16 residues. V was cut by 3 bases and J by 10 bases, with 20 bases left in between. Looked up from germline, CDR1 is SGHDT and CDR2 is YYEEEE. In DNA form, the CDR3 reads TGTGCCAGCAGCTCGAGGTGGGGGGGCTCGGAATCACCCCTCCACTTT. Its translation: CASSSRWGGSESPLHF.

V and J are TRBV28 and TRBJ2-3; 9 positions match TRBD2. Germline values: CDR1 MDHEN, CDR2 SYDVKM. This CDR3 spans 16 amino acids. The V and J ends lost 5 bases and 4 bases, in that order; junction bases with no gene match: 10. The CDR3 spells CASSPSLAGVADTQYF. The CDR3 DNA reads TGTGCCAGCAGTCCGTCCTTAGCGGGAGTGGCAGATACGCAGTATTTT.